The TCR beta chain described here comes from a study of blood T cell repertoires in COVID-19. Study at large: The United States, Italy and Spain supplied acute and convalescent COVID-19 samples. Nucleic acid was either cDNA or gDNA, and it came from T cells, B-cell-depleted T cells, or PBMCs.

With V trimmed by 2 bases and J by 6 bases, 4 bases remained unmatched. Germline V CDR1 and CDR2: KGHSH, LQKENI. This CDR3 has 16 amino acids. Original processing methods: By means of reference gene primer amplification, nucleated cell counts were estimated. Only in-frame clones appear in the TCRdb table, and some are missing; sequencing was by immunoSEQ multiplex PCR. The DNA was the basis for D and trimming; V, J and clone size are from that table. In the table there are around 290,000 clones, about 90% of which are singletons. The sequence was collected from a woman between 45 and 60 years old who had recovered from COVID-19. The genes are TRBV18 and TRBJ2-3, with 14 bases fitting TRBD2. The source material was peripheral blood. CDR3 amino acids: CASSPGLAGGEDTQYF. The CDR3 nucleotides read TGTGCCAGCTCACCAGGACTAGCGGGGGGAGAGGATACGCAGTATTTT.